These 3 T cell receptor beta chains came from one sample sequenced in a study of cytomegalovirus exposure and HLA in healthy donors. Profiled with immunoSEQ multiplex PCR; TCRdb holds only in-frame clones, not every one. This table holds roughly 63,000 clones, around 90% found once. Sequencing used PBMCs. These receptor sequences come from a young woman in good health and CMV-seronegative.

This sequence joins TRBV11-1 and TRBJ1-2; 8 bases line up with TRBD1. CDR1 is SGHAT and CDR2 is FQDESV in the germline V gene (reference sequence). Unmatched junction bases numbered 9, after V lost 5 bases and J lost 7 bases. The CDR3 is made up of 14 amino acids. This CDR3 reads CASSQPPRGLGYTF. For the CDR3, the DNA is TGTGCCAGCAGCCAGCCCCCCAGGGGGCTTGGCTACACCTTC.

The chain recombines TRBV7-2 with TRBJ1-3; no firm D call. Per germline, CDR1 SGHTA and CDR2 FQGNSA. CDR3 length: 15 residues. Trimming pared 1 base from V and 0 bases from J, leaving 7 bases between. CDR3 region: CASSLDPSSGNTIYF. As DNA, the CDR3 is TGTGCCAGCAGCTTAGACCCCAGCTCTGGAAACACCATATATTTT.

To note about this clone: In the same sample, other DNA sequences code for this CDR3. The chain combines TRBV27 with TRBJ1-2; TRBD1 might be the D (5 bases). The V end was cut by 6 bases, the J end by 2 bases, with 10 bases between. Germline CDR1 reads MNHEY; CDR2 reads SMNVEV (reference sequence). The CDR3 is 13 residues long. This chain's CDR3 is CASSLGQNYGYTF. The CDR3 nucleotides are TGTGCCAGCAGCCTAGGACAAAACTATGGCTACACCTTC.